These 10 T cell receptor beta chains were sequenced from one sample in a study of identifying expanded T cells in peripheral blood. TCRdb's table, derived via immunoSEQ multiplex PCR, lists solely in-frame clones and lacks some. The sample contains 100,000 to 150,000 clones, about 88% of which appear only once. Sequenced sample: blood. Receptor source: a person between 18 and 69 years old in good health.

The chain combines TRBV2 with TRBJ2-2; 7 bases fit TRBD2. The CDR3 runs to 15 residues. The germline V gene encodes CDR1 SNHLY and CDR2 FYNNEI. V gave up 7 bases and J gave up 2 bases; unmatched junction bases: 7. CDR3 amino acids: CASKRLALNTGELFF. The CDR3 coding sequence is TGTGCCAGCAAACGACTAGCTCTAAACACCGGGGAGCTGTTTTTT.

In this sample, this clone turned up a few times. The same CDR3 can be traced to other DNA sequences in this sample. The rearrangement uses TRBV6-5 and TRBJ1-5, with D perhaps TRBD1 (6 bases). Germline V gene lookup returns CDR1 MNHEY and CDR2 SVGAGI. Trimming shortened V by 2 bases and J by 7 bases, and 9 bases separated the two germline ends. CDR3 length: 13 amino acids. CDR3 sequence: CASSYDRGQPQHF. Written as DNA, the CDR3 is TGTGCCAGCAGTTACGATAGGGGGCAGCCCCAGCATTTT.

The V call is TRBV15, the J call TRBJ2-6, with 9 bases lining up with TRBD1. The J segment lost 2 bases and the V segment lost 3 bases, leaving 8 bases of the junction unmatched. Looked up from germline, CDR1 is LNHNV and CDR2 is YYDKDF (reference sequence). The CDR3 covers 18 residues. CDR3 protein: CATSSLRDRATGANVLTF. In nucleotides, the CDR3 is TGTGCCACCAGCAGCCTCCGGGACAGGGCGACTGGGGCCAACGTCCTGACTTTC.

This clone appeared a few times. V is TRBV7-2 and J is TRBJ2-7; unclear D gene. Germline V CDR1 and CDR2: SGHTA, FQGNSA. The CDR3 has 13 amino acids. Trimming shortened V by 5 bases and J by 9 bases, and 17 bases separated the two germline ends. In DNA, the CDR3 is TGTGCCAGCAGCGACTCGTTGGGGTGGGGGCAGTACTTC. Its protein product is CASSDSLGWGQYF.

The rearrangement links TRBV5-4 to TRBJ1-4; D not resolved. Per germline, CDR1 SGHNT and CDR2 YYREEE (reference sequence). The V and J ends lost 4 bases and 0 bases respectively, with 19 bases between them. There are 18 residues in the CDR3. CDR3 coding DNA: TGTGCCAGCAGCCAAGGGTTCACCCTGGGATCAACTAATGAAAAACTGTTTTTT. It translates to CASSQGFTLGSTNEKLFF.

The CDR3, as DNA: TGTGCCAGCAGCTTGGGGCAGAACTATGGCTACACCTTC. Protein: CASSLGQNYGYTF. The J gene is TRBJ1-2, the V gene TRBV5-6; no clear D. V lost 0 bases and J lost 2, with 5 bases in between. The germline V gene encodes CDR1 SGHDT and CDR2 YYEEEE. This CDR3 comprises 13 residues.

CDR3 nucleotides: TGTGCCACTGGACAGGGGGTTACTAGTAATCAGCCCCAGCATTTT. This codes for CATGQGVTSNQPQHF. V and J are TRBV27 and TRBJ1-5, with TRBD1 matching 10 bases. Germline CDR1 MNHEY, CDR2 SMNVEV (reference sequence). V dropped 10 bases and J dropped 4; count of bases not matched to a gene: 10. The CDR3 contains 15 residues.

CDR3 amino acids: CATSRGRSLAGAGDTQYF. The CDR3 DNA follows: TGTGCCACCAGCAGAGGGAGGAGCCTAGCGGGAGCTGGTGATACGCAGTATTTT. The chain uses TRBV15 and TRBJ2-3, with 10 bases aligning to TRBD2. J gave up 6 bases and V 1 base, and 13 bases lay outside the gene matches. Germline CDR1 LNHNV, CDR2 YYDKDF (reference sequence). The CDR3 spans 18 residues. The whole variable domain, remainder taken from reference TRBV15 and TRBJ2-3, is DAMVIQNPRYQVTQFGKPVTLSCSQTLNHNVMYWYQQKSSQAPKLLFHYYDKDFNNEADTPDNFQSRRPNTSFCFLDIRSPGLGDTAMYLCATSRGRSLAGAGDTQYFGPGTRLTVL.

V and J are TRBV6-1 and TRBJ1-1, with TRBD1 matching 7 bases. The CDR3 has 13 amino acids. CDR1 is MNHNS and CDR2 is SASEGT in the germline V gene. Trimming at V came to 10 bases and at J to 3 bases, leaving 8 bases not matched to a gene. CDR3 protein: CATLLRGDTEAFF. In DNA form, the CDR3 reads TGTGCCACTCTCCTCAGGGGGGACACTGAAGCTTTCTTT.

The genes are TRBV10-2 and TRBJ1-1; D not resolved. This CDR3 is 17 amino acids long. CDR1 is WSHSY, CDR2 SAAADI, per germline. Trimming stripped 2 bases from V and 0 bases from J, with 16 bases between. The CDR3 region has the DNA TGCGCCAGCAGTGAGATAGAGGTGATAGAATTGAACACTGAAGCTTTCTTT. Translating gives CASSEIEVIELNTEAFF.